One and the same sample provided the 24 T cell receptor beta chains below, sequenced in a study of OX40 agonist ivuxolimab in advanced cancers. Assay: immunoSEQ multiplex PCR; the TCRdb copy retains only in-frame clones and omits some. The data hold 100,000 or so clones, with 90% to 97% observed a single time. The sample in question was CD4+ or CD8+ T cells sorted from blood, obtained in a trial of the OX40 agonist ivuxolimab. The receptors shown here come from an adult with an advanced solid tumor such as melanoma, head and neck, liver or kidney cancer.

The CDR3 nucleotides are TGTGCCATCCTGACAGGGGTTTATTCACCCCTCCACTTT. This sequence encodes CAILTGVYSPLHF. V is TRBV21-1 and J is TRBJ1-6; the table's D call, TRBD1, has no DNA check behind it. TRBV21-1 is classified as a pseudogene. The CDR3 runs to 13 residues.

The V call is TRBV28, the J call TRBJ2-7; D is tentatively TRBD1 or TRBD2 (5 bases each). Trimming took off 3 bases at V and 3 bases at J, with 12 bases between the two ends. Germline loops: CDR1 MDHEN, CDR2 SYDVKM. The CDR3 has 14 amino acids. The CDR3 DNA follows: TGTGCCAGCAGTTTCATGGGGGTAAACTACGAGCAGTACTTC. Encoded protein: CASSFMGVNYEQYF.

The chain combines TRBV20-1 with TRBJ1-1; D is uncertain. There are 11 residues in the CDR3. Germline V gene sequence: CDR1 DFQATT, CDR2 SNEGSKA (reference sequence). The V end lost 2 bases, the J end lost 7 bases, and 8 bases lay between the germline ends. The CDR3 protein is CSARLSIEAFF. CDR3 nucleotides: TGCAGTGCTAGACTTAGCATTGAAGCTTTCTTT.

The V gene is TRBV9, the J gene TRBJ2-5, with a tentative D call TRBD1 (6 bases). Judging by the DNA end, TRBJ2-7 fits better; the J call may be wrong. CDR3 length: 15 residues. The V gene's germline CDR1 is SGDLS and CDR2 YYNGEE. The CDR3 coding sequence is TGTGCCAGCAGCGTAGAGGGCCAGGGGTCCCACGAGCAGTACTTC. Translation gives CASSVEGQGSHEQYF.

The rearrangement uses TRBV18 and TRBJ2-5; TRBD2 matches at 9 bases. After removal of 6 bases from V and 3 bases from J, the junction contained 5 bases not matched to a gene. CDR3 length: 14 amino acids. Germline lookup yields CDR1 KGHSH and CDR2 LQKENI. CDR3 in DNA: TGTGCCAGCTCCCCGACTAGCGGAGAAGAGACCCAGTACTTC. Residues: CASSPTSGEETQYF.

About this clone: Different DNA sequences within this sample yield the same CDR3. The chain joins TRBV5-4 to TRBJ2-7; D not certain. This CDR3 comprises 14 residues. Germline loops: CDR1 SGHNT, CDR2 YYREEE (reference sequence). Trimming removed 0 bases from V and 1 base from J, with 8 bases in between. This CDR3 reads CASSLGGESYEQYF. The CDR3 DNA follows: TGTGCCAGCAGCTTGGGTGGAGAATCCTACGAGCAGTACTTC.

The rearrangement joins TRBV27 to TRBJ2-5; 8 bases match TRBD1. Gene TRBJ2-7 matches the end of the DNA better, so the J call may be wrong. This CDR3 comprises 13 residues. Germline V gives CDR1 MNHEY, CDR2 SMNVEV (reference sequence). The CDR3 here is CASSYGTGYEQYF. The CDR3 DNA reads as TGTGCCAGCAGTTATGGGACAGGCTACGAGCAGTACTTC.

This chain links TRBV28 with TRBJ2-5, with 7 bases fitting TRBD1. Germline V gene sequence: CDR1 MDHEN, CDR2 SYDVKM. V was pared by 4 bases and J by 5 bases, with 10 bases of the junction left unmatched. The CDR3 is 15 amino acids. CDR3: CASSSPLQGLETQYF. The CDR3 nucleotides read TGTGCCAGCAGTTCCCCTTTACAGGGGCTGGAGACCCAGTACTTC.

The chain joins TRBV19 to TRBJ2-5; D is uncertain. Germline lookup yields CDR1 LNHDA and CDR2 SQIVND (reference sequence). V was clipped by 0 bases and J by 0 bases, with 14 bases between them. The CDR3 runs to 17 residues. The CDR3 loop is CASSIDGATLNQETQYF. In DNA form, the CDR3 reads TGTGCCAGTAGTATAGATGGCGCTACGCTGAACCAAGAGACCCAGTACTTC.

This chain connects TRBV15 to TRBJ1-1; no clear D. The V and J ends lost 3 bases and 4 bases respectively, with 9 bases between them. The V gene's germline CDR1 is LNHNV and CDR2 YYDKDF (reference sequence). This CDR3 has 13 residues. CDR3 protein: CATSRTEFTEAFF. As DNA, the CDR3 is TGTGCCACCAGCAGGACGGAATTCACTGAAGCTTTCTTT. Full variable domain (remainder filled in from reference TRBV15 and TRBJ1-1): DAMVIQNPRYQVTQFGKPVTLSCSQTLNHNVMYWYQQKSSQAPKLLFHYYDKDFNNEADTPDNFQSRRPNTSFCFLDIRSPGLGDTAMYLCATSRTEFTEAFFGQGTRLTVV.

This rearrangement joins TRBV5-4 to TRBJ2-3; D gene ambiguous. This CDR3 comprises 12 residues. Germline V gives CDR1 SGHNT, CDR2 YYREEE (reference sequence). The germline V and J ends were trimmed by 1 base and 6 bases, with 6 bases remaining between them. The CDR3 DNA follows: TGTGCCAGCAGCTTGATGGGGGATACGCAGTATTTT. Encoded protein: CASSLMGDTQYF.

The chain carries TRBV4-1 and TRBJ2-3; 8 positions match TRBD1. The CDR3 extends over 15 amino acids. CDR1 is MGHRA, CDR2 YSYEKL, per germline. The V gene end was trimmed by 1 base and the J gene end by 1 base; junction bases not matched to a gene: 1. The CDR3 reads CASSQAGGGTDTQYF. The CDR3 DNA reads as TGCGCCAGCAGCCAAGCAGGGGGCGGCACAGATACGCAGTATTTT.

V usage is TRBV27 and J usage is TRBJ2-7, with D unclear. The CDR3 is 13 residues long. The germline V gene has CDR1 MNHEY and CDR2 SMNVEV (reference sequence). Trimming cost V 0 bases and J 4 bases, with 7 bases left between them. The CDR3 sequence is CASSLSVRYEQYF. The CDR3 DNA follows: TGTGCCAGCAGTTTATCTGTGAGGTACGAGCAGTACTTC.

The V call is TRBV27, the J call TRBJ2-7, with 7 bases fitting TRBD2. CDR1 and CDR2 (germline): MNHEY, SMNVEV (reference sequence). V lost 9 bases and J lost 2; bases outside the gene matches: 7. This CDR3 spans 13 amino acids. In DNA form, the CDR3 reads TGTGCCAGTGGAGCGGGGACGGCCTACGAGCAGTACTTC. Its protein product is CASGAGTAYEQYF.

The chain links TRBV25-1 to TRBJ2-5, with no clear D. The CDR3 has 12 amino acids. The germline V gene has CDR1 MGHDK and CDR2 SYGVNS. Trimming left V 4 bases short and J 1 base short, with 4 bases between. The CDR3, as DNA: TGTGCCAGCAGTGCCCCCCAAGAGACCCAGTACTTC. The encoded protein is CASSAPQETQYF.

The gene calls are TRBV5-4 and TRBJ2-7, with 7 bases lining up with TRBD1. In germline, CDR1 is SGHNT, CDR2 YYREEE (reference sequence). The ends lost 1 base at V and 1 base at J; junction bases unmatched: 14. This CDR3 comprises 18 residues. CDR3 coding DNA: TGTGCCAGCAGCTTGCTCCCCGGGACAGCCCTAACGTCCTACGAGCAGTACTTC. It encodes CASSLLPGTALTSYEQYF.

This clone was detected only once. V and J are TRBV9 and TRBJ2-5; D is undetermined. Germline V lookup: CDR1 SGDLS, CDR2 YYNGEE. Between the trimmed V and J ends, which lost 4 bases and 2 bases, there was a span of 9 bases. The CDR3 runs 13 residues. CDR3 sequence reads: CASSPDGQETQYF. In DNA form, the CDR3 reads TGTGCCAGCAGCCCAGACGGACAAGAGACCCAGTACTTC.

The chain carries TRBV11-1 and TRBJ2-3; 14 bases agree with TRBD2. V lost 5 bases and J lost 0; bases outside the gene matches: 4. Germline V CDR1 and CDR2: SGHAT, FQDESV (reference sequence). The CDR3 is 17 amino acids. The CDR3 is CASSPGTSGGSTDTQYF. Here the CDR3 DNA reads TGTGCCAGCAGCCCCGGGACTAGCGGGGGTAGCACAGATACGCAGTATTTT.

This chain uses TRBV30 with TRBJ1-1, with 11 bases identical to TRBD1. Germline CDR1 is GTSNPN and CDR2 is SVGIG (reference sequence). Trimming cost V 3 bases and J 3 bases; bases outside gene matches: 3. The CDR3 contains 14 residues. The DNA of the CDR3 is TGTGCCTGGAGCGGACAGGGGGCCTACACTGAAGCTTTCTTT. It specifies CAWSGQGAYTEAFF.

The CDR3 reads CASKTSGGFADTQYF. The CDR3 bases are TGTGCCAGCAAAACTAGCGGGGGGTTCGCAGATACGCAGTATTTT. The chain carries TRBV2 and TRBJ2-3, with 12 bases that match TRBD2. The CDR3 is 15 amino acids. CDR1 is SNHLY, CDR2 FYNNEI, per germline. The junction had 6 bases not matched to a gene; V was cut back by 7 bases and J by 4 bases.

In this sample, this clone turned up once. The chain uses TRBV5-5 and TRBJ1-1; the D gene is possibly TRBD1 (5 bases). The CDR3 consists of 12 residues. The germline V and J ends were trimmed by 3 bases and 7 bases, with 10 bases remaining between them. Germline assignment: CDR1 SGHKS and CDR2 YYEKEE (reference sequence). CDR3 DNA: TGTGCCAGCAGCTCCCCCAGGGATGAAGCTTTCTTT. It encodes CASSSPRDEAFF.

The chain couples TRBV7-2 to TRBJ2-5; 11 positions match TRBD2. This CDR3 has 17 amino acids. Germline CDR1 SGHTA, CDR2 FQGNSA. V dropped 1 base and J dropped 5; count of bases not matched to a gene: 9. The CDR3 nucleotides read TGTGCCAGCAGCTTAGGAATAGCGGGGGGGCCTTTTGAGACCCAGTACTTC. The encoded protein is CASSLGIAGGPFETQYF.

V usage is TRBV4-1 and J usage is TRBJ2-7; tentative D call: TRBD2 (5 bases). CDR1 and CDR2 (germline): MGHRA, YSYEKL. The V end was cut by 0 bases, the J end by 6 bases, with 9 bases between. CDR3 size: 13 residues. CDR3 sequence (DNA): TGCGCCAGCAGCCAAGACGTTCGGGGCGAGCAGTACTTC. This sequence encodes CASSQDVRGEQYF.

The chain carries TRBV5-1 and TRBJ2-1; 8 nucleotides match TRBD2. CDR1 SGHRS and CDR2 YFSETQ come from the germline V gene. V trimming: 0 bases; J trimming: 7 bases; junction bases outside the gene matches: 6. This CDR3 contains 15 residues. Written as DNA, the CDR3 is TGCGCCAGCAGCTTGGTCAGCGGGAGAAGTAATGAGCAGTTCTTC. As protein: CASSLVSGRSNEQFF.